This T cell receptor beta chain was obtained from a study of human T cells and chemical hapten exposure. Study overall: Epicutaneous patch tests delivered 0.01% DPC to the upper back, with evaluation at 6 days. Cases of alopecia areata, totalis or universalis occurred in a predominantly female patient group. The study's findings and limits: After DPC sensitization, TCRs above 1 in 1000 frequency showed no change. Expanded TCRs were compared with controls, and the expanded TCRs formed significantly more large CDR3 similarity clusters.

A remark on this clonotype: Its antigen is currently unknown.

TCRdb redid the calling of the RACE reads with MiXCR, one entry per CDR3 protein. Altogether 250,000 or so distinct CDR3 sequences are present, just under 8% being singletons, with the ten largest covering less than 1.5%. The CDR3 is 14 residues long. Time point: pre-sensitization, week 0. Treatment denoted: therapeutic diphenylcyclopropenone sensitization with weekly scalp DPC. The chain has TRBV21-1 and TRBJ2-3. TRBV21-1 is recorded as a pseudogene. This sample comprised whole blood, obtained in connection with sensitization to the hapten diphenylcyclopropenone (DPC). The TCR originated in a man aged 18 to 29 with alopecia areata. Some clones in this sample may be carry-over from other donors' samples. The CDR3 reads CASSSELSTDTQYF. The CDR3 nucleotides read TGTGCCAGCAGCAGTGAACTCAGCACAGATACGCAGTATTTT.